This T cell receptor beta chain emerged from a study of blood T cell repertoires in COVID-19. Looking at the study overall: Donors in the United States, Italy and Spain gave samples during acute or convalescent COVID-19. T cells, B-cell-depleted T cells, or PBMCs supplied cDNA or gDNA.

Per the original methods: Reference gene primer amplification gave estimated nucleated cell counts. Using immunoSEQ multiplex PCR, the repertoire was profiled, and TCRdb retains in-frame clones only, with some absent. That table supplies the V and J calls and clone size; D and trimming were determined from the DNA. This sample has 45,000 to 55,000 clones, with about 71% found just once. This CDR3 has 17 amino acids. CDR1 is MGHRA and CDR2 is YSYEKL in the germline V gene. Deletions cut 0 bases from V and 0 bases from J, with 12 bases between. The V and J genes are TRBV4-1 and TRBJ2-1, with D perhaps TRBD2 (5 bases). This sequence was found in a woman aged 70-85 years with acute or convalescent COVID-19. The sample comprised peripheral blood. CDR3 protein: CASSQDLGSSSYNEQFF. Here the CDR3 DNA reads TGCGCCAGCAGCCAAGATCTGGGGAGCAGCTCCTACAATGAGCAGTTCTTC.